The next 30 T cell receptor beta chains were all read from a single sample in a study of graft-versus-host responses after intestinal transplantation. This table comes from immunoSEQ multiplex PCR, and its TCRdb copy is limited to in-frame clones, with some not included. Of some 39,000 clones listed, roughly 96% are singletons. Their target antigens are unknown. The sequenced sample was unstimulated CD8+ T cells sorted from spleen or lymph node cells, obtained before transplant. These TCRs come from a human donor who was the organ donor for an intestinal transplant.

The V gene is TRBV5-6, the J gene TRBJ2-3; 12 bases match TRBD2. The CDR3 is 16 amino acids. V trimming: 3 bases; J trimming: 2 bases; junction bases outside the gene matches: 4. CDR1 is SGHDT, CDR2 YYEEEE, per germline. In nucleotides, the CDR3 is TGTGCCAGCAGCTCGACTAGCGGGGGATTCACAGATACGCAGTATTTT. This gives the protein CASSSTSGGFTDTQYF. The full variable domain, in which reference TRBV5-6 and TRBJ2-3 provide the parts outside the CDR3, is DAGVTQSPTHLIKTRGQQVTLRCSPKSGHDTVSWYQQALGQGPQFIFQYYEEEERQRGNFPDRFSGHQFPNYSSELNVNALLLGDSALYLCASSSTSGGFTDTQYFGPGTRLTVL.

The V call is TRBV4-1, the J call TRBJ2-3; 15 nucleotides line up with TRBD2. Germline CDR1 and CDR2: MGHRA and YSYEKL. The CDR3 contains 17 residues. J lost 4 bases, V lost 4 bases, and 6 bases had no gene match. The CDR3 is CASSPRTSGGASDTQYF. Written as DNA, the CDR3 is TGCGCCAGCAGCCCGCGGACTAGCGGGGGGGCGTCAGATACGCAGTATTTT.

The rearrangement joins TRBV9 to TRBJ2-5; D is perhaps TRBD1 (6 bases). The DNA matches TRBJ2-7 better at its end, which makes the J call doubtful. This CDR3 spans 15 amino acids. Germline V gene sequence: CDR1 SGDLS, CDR2 YYNGEE. The CDR3 coding sequence is TGTGCCAGCAGCCCCCACAGGGAAGTAAACTACGAGCAGTACTTC. Encoded protein: CASSPHREVNYEQYF.

This chain connects TRBV6-1 to TRBJ1-4, with D maybe TRBD1 (6 bases). Germline V CDR1 and CDR2: MNHNS, SASEGT. The CDR3 contains 15 residues. V lost 1 base, J lost 0 bases, and 6 bases lay in between. This CDR3 reads CASSEGTATNEKLFF. The CDR3 DNA reads as TGTGCCAGCAGTGAAGGGACAGCAACTAATGAAAAACTGTTTTTT.

The chain is built from TRBV7-3 and TRBJ2-2; 9 bases agree with TRBD2. The CDR3 spans 14 residues. The V and J ends lost 3 bases and 6 bases, in that order; junction bases with no gene match: 2. The germline V gene encodes CDR1 SGHTA and CDR2 FQGTGA. The CDR3 sequence: CASSFLAGSGELFF. The CDR3 DNA sequence: TGTGCCAGCAGCTTCCTAGCGGGGTCCGGGGAGCTGTTTTTT.

The genes are TRBV10-1 and TRBJ2-5, with 7 bases lining up with TRBD2. CDR3 size: 15 residues. Germline V gene lookup returns CDR1 WNHNN and CDR2 SYGVQD (reference sequence). V lost 5 bases and J lost 4; bases outside the gene matches: 10. The chain's CDR3 is CASSYPTSPTETQYF. The CDR3 DNA sequence: TGCGCCAGCAGTTACCCGACTAGCCCCACAGAGACCCAGTACTTC.

The chain is built from TRBV7-9 and TRBJ1-6; perhaps TRBD1 as D (5 bases). Trimming shortened V by 2 bases and J by 6 bases, and 11 bases separated the two germline ends. Germline CDR1 is SEHNR and CDR2 is FQNEAQ (reference sequence). The CDR3 extends over 15 amino acids. As DNA, the CDR3 is TGTGCCAGCAGCTTATCAGGGTCTGGTAATTCACCCCTCCACTTT. Amino acids: CASSLSGSGNSPLHF.

The chain is built from TRBV7-3 and TRBJ2-3, with 8 bases fitting TRBD2. Germline CDR1 SGHTA, CDR2 FQGTGA. This CDR3 is 14 amino acids long. The V and J ends lost 5 bases and 0 bases, in that order; junction bases with no gene match: 1. The CDR3 here is CASSASGSTDTQYF. DNA of the CDR3: TGTGCCAGCAGCGCTAGCGGGAGCACAGATACGCAGTATTTT. The whole variable domain, filled in from reference TRBV7-3 and TRBJ2-3, reads GAGVSQTPSNKVTEKGKYVELRCDPISGHTALYWYRQSLGQGPEFLIYFQGTGAADDSGLPNDRFFAVRPEGSVSTLKIQRTERGDSAVYLCASSASGSTDTQYFGPGTRLTVL.

The chain couples TRBV27 to TRBJ2-5; D is ambiguous. The end of the DNA is better explained by TRBJ2-7, so the J call may be wrong. This CDR3 comprises 13 residues. The germline gives CDR1 MNHEY, CDR2 SMNVEV (reference sequence). The CDR3 spells CASSLSVIHEQYF. Written as DNA, the CDR3 is TGTGCCAGCAGTTTGTCGGTGATCCACGAGCAGTACTTC.

The chain combines TRBV5-6 with TRBJ1-1; possibly TRBD1 for D (6 bases). This CDR3 comprises 15 residues. V was trimmed by 1 base and J by 6 bases, leaving 16 bases between them. Germline CDR1 is SGHDT and CDR2 is YYEEEE. CDR3 DNA: TGTGCCAGCAGCTTGATGCCAACGGGGGGCCCTGAAGCTTTCTTT. This encodes CASSLMPTGGPEAFF.

This chain links TRBV5-4 with TRBJ1-2, with unresolved D. The V gene's germline CDR1 is SGHNT and CDR2 YYREEE (reference sequence). Trimming took 5 bases from V and 4 from J, leaving 21 bases between them. The CDR3 spans 16 residues. Here the CDR3 reads CASRRSIPGKTYGYTF. CDR3 DNA sequence: TGTGCCAGCAGGCGAAGCATACCAGGAAAGACCTATGGCTACACCTTC.

V and J are TRBV27 and TRBJ1-2; 8 nucleotides agree with TRBD1. Germline lookup yields CDR1 MNHEY and CDR2 SMNVEV (reference sequence). J was trimmed by 7 bases and V by 10 bases; bases with no gene match: 5. CDR3 length: 11 residues. CDR3 DNA: TGTGCCACCTGGACAGGGTTTGGCTACACCTTC. Translating gives CATWTGFGYTF.

The V gene is TRBV7-9, the J gene TRBJ2-1; tentative D call: TRBD1 (6 bases). V lost 5 bases and J 8 bases, leaving 16 bases between the germline ends. Germline CDR1 and CDR2: SEHNR and FQNEAQ (reference sequence). This CDR3 region has 14 residues. For the CDR3, the DNA is TGTGCCAGCAGCCCCGGGGCAGGGGAATATGAGCAGTTCTTC. Translation: CASSPGAGEYEQFF. Filled out from reference TRBV7-9 and TRBJ2-1, the complete variable domain reads DTGVSQNPRHKITKRGQNVTFRCDPISEHNRLYWYRQTLGQGPEFLTYFQNEAQLEKSRLLSDRFSAERPKGSFSTLEIQRTEQGDSAMYLCASSPGAGEYEQFFGPGTRLTVL.

The rearrangement joins TRBV19 to TRBJ2-7; D may be TRBD2 (5 bases). V lost 5 bases and J lost 2, with 10 bases in between. The CDR3 runs 13 residues. The V gene's germline CDR1 is LNHDA and CDR2 SQIVND (reference sequence). In DNA form, the CDR3 reads TGTGCCAGTAGTCATAGCGTAACCTACGAGCAGTACTTC. Its translation: CASSHSVTYEQYF.

The rearrangement uses TRBV5-5 and TRBJ2-1, with 13 bases matching TRBD2. V lost 3 bases to trimming and J lost 5 bases; unmatched junction nucleotides: 11. The CDR3 loop spans 18 amino acids. Per germline, CDR1 SGHKS and CDR2 YYEKEE (reference sequence). The CDR3 DNA reads as TGTGCCAGCAGCTCCCAAAGACTAGCGGGGGGCCTCAACAATGAGCAGTTCTTC. Protein: CASSSQRLAGGLNNEQFF. Filled out from reference TRBV5-5 and TRBJ2-1, the complete variable domain reads DAGVTQSPTHLIKTRGQQVTLRCSPISGHKSVSWYQQVLGQGPQFIFQYYEKEERGRGNFPDRFSARQFPNYSSELNVNALLLGDSALYLCASSSQRLAGGLNNEQFFGPGTRLTVL.

This chain links TRBV7-6 with TRBJ2-5; either TRBD1 or TRBD2 may fit D (5 bases each). Germline values: CDR1 SGHVS, CDR2 FNYEAQ. The CDR3 consists of 14 residues. Trimming took off 3 bases at V and 1 base at J, with 9 bases between the two ends. The DNA for the CDR3 is TGTGCCAGCAGCTTTGGTGGGGGCCAAGAGACCCAGTACTTC. Amino acids: CASSFGGGQETQYF. The full variable domain, completed using reference TRBV7-6 and TRBJ2-5, is GAGVSQSPRYKVTKRGQDVALRCDPISGHVSLYWYRQALGQGPEFLTYFNYEAQQDKSGLPNDRFSAERPEGSISTLTIQRTEQRDSAMYRCASSFGGGQETQYFGPGTRLLVL.

V usage is TRBV12-5 and J usage is TRBJ1-5, with unresolved D. The CDR3 runs to 10 residues. The germline V and J ends were trimmed by 2 bases and 10 bases, with 3 bases remaining between them. The germline gives CDR1 LGHNT, CDR2 FRNRAP. The CDR3 region is CASGLTPQHF. As DNA, the CDR3 is TGTGCTAGTGGTTTGACCCCCCAGCATTTT.

V is TRBV7-9 and J is TRBJ1-4, with 7 bases matching TRBD1. The CDR3 consists of 14 residues. With V trimmed by 10 bases and J by 1 base, 6 bases remained unmatched. The germline V gene encodes CDR1 SEHNR and CDR2 FQNEAQ (reference sequence). The CDR3 coding sequence is TGTGCCATCATCAGGGGGGGAACTAATGAAAAACTGTTTTTT. The encoded protein is CAIIRGGTNEKLFF.

This chain joins TRBV19 and TRBJ1-4; a possible D gene is TRBD1 (5 bases). CDR1 and CDR2 from the germline V gene are LNHDA and SQIVND (reference sequence). The CDR3 length is 15 residues. Trimming removed 3 bases from V and 1 base from J, with 9 bases in between. CDR3 protein: CASSIWGGTNEKLFF. The CDR3 DNA follows: TGTGCCAGTAGTATCTGGGGGGGAACTAATGAAAAACTGTTTTTT.

Note on this clone: At one boundary the junction diverges from the germline segment, which might be a read error. Additional DNA sequences in this sample encode the identical CDR3. This chain joins TRBV7-6 and TRBJ2-3, with D perhaps being TRBD1 or TRBD2 (5 bases each). The CDR3 runs 15 residues. Germline values: CDR1 SGHVS, CDR2 FNYEAQ. CDR3 in amino acids: CASSPRGSGGDTQYF. In DNA form, the CDR3 reads TGTGCCAGCAGCCCCCGGGGTAGTGGGGGAGATACGCAATATTTT.

A word on this clone: A read error may produce the germline difference seen at one junction end. The chain links TRBV7-7 to TRBJ2-1; TRBD2 agrees at 10 bases. Germline assignment: CDR1 SSHAT and CDR2 FNYEAQ (reference sequence). This CDR3 has 14 residues. CDR3 DNA sequence: TGTGCTAGCAGCGTAGCGGGGGGTTACAATGAGCAGTTCTTC. Amino acid sequence: CASSVAGGYNEQFF.

This rearrangement joins TRBV4-1 to TRBJ2-3; 8 bases map to TRBD2. The CDR3 is 15 amino acids. CDR1 MGHRA and CDR2 YSYEKL come from the germline V gene. With V trimmed by 0 bases and J by 6 bases, 5 bases remained unmatched. The CDR3 region has the DNA TGCGCCAGCAGCCAAGATAGTGGGACTAGTGATACGCAGTATTTT. Translation gives CASSQDSGTSDTQYF.

The chain employs TRBV12-5 and TRBJ2-6, with D perhaps matching TRBD1 (6 bases). Trimming pared 3 bases from V and 0 bases from J, leaving 9 bases between. CDR3 length equals 16 residues. Germline CDR1 and CDR2: LGHNT and FRNRAP. This CDR3 reads CASGFDRRSGANVLTF. Written as DNA, the CDR3 is TGTGCTAGTGGTTTCGACAGGCGCTCTGGGGCCAACGTCCTGACTTTC.

The chain joins TRBV4-3 to TRBJ2-3; D gene unclear. The V end lost 1 base, the J end lost 2 bases, and 10 bases lay between the germline ends. The germline CDR1 and CDR2 sequences are LGHNA and YSLEER. CDR3 length equals 15 residues. The CDR3 protein is CASSQAGWLTDTQYF. The CDR3 bases are TGCGCCAGCAGCCAAGCTGGATGGCTCACAGATACGCAGTATTTT.

V gene TRBV12-5 combines with J gene TRBJ2-7; either TRBD1 or TRBD2 may fit D (5 bases each). Germline assignment: CDR1 LGHNT and CDR2 FRNRAP. V was shortened by 3 bases and J by 3 bases, with 18 bases between the two germline ends. This CDR3 is built from 16 residues. CDR3 nucleotides: TGTGCTAGTGGTTTCCACCCCCTTGGGGGATGCTACGAGCAGTACTTC. Residues: CASGFHPLGGCYEQYF. The full variable domain, rest sourced from reference TRBV12-5 and TRBJ2-7, is DARVTQTPRHKVTEMGQEVTMRCQPILGHNTVFWYRQTMMQGLELLAYFRNRAPLDDSGMPKDRFSAEMPDATLATLKIQPSEPRDSAVYFCASGFHPLGGCYEQYFGPGTRLTVT.

The chain has TRBV4-2 and TRBJ1-5; the D is unclear. The CDR3 has 13 residues. V was cut by 3 bases and J by 1 base, with 4 bases left in between. Per the germline V gene, CDR1 is LGHNA and CDR2 is YNFKEQ. CDR3 amino acids: CASSQGSNQPQHF. Written as DNA, the CDR3 is TGTGCCAGCAGCCAGGGGAGCAATCAGCCCCAGCATTTT.

Here the CDR3 reads CASSQDPASWMDEQFF. In DNA, the CDR3 is TGCGCCAGCAGCCAAGATCCAGCCTCATGGATGGATGAGCAGTTCTTC. The V gene is TRBV4-1, the J gene TRBJ2-1; D is undetermined. The germline V and J ends were trimmed by 0 bases and 8 bases, with 17 bases remaining between them. The CDR3 runs 16 residues. The germline V gene encodes CDR1 MGHRA and CDR2 YSYEKL.

The rearrangement links TRBV5-8 to TRBJ2-1; perhaps TRBD1 as D (5 bases). This CDR3 is built from 15 residues. Germline CDR1 reads SGHTS; CDR2 reads YDEGEE. V lost 0 bases and J 0 bases, leaving 7 bases between the germline ends. The CDR3 reads CASSLGQGSYNEQFF. CDR3 DNA sequence: TGTGCCAGCAGCTTGGGGCAGGGCTCCTACAATGAGCAGTTCTTC.

The J gene is TRBJ2-3, the V gene TRBV4-1; 7 bases map to TRBD1. The CDR3 consists of 15 residues. In germline, CDR1 is MGHRA, CDR2 YSYEKL. The junction had 9 bases not matched to a gene; V was cut back by 5 bases and J by 4 bases. In DNA, the CDR3 is TGCGCCAGCAGCTCGACAGGGTTTGGGTCAGATACGCAGTATTTT. Protein sequence: CASSSTGFGSDTQYF.

The chain has TRBV2 and TRBJ2-5; 14 bases are shared with TRBD2. The ends lost 3 bases at V and 5 bases at J; junction bases unmatched: 5. CDR1 SNHLY and CDR2 FYNNEI come from the germline V gene. The CDR3 loop spans 16 amino acids. The CDR3: CASSDPGLAGAETQYF. The CDR3 nucleotides read TGTGCCAGCAGTGACCCGGGACTAGCGGGGGCGGAGACCCAGTACTTC.